This T cell receptor beta chain is from a study of blood T cell repertoires in COVID-19. The CDR3 contains 12 residues. Germline V gives CDR1 SQVTM, CDR2 ANQGSEA. V lost 2 bases and J lost 2, with 6 bases in between. Clones were sequenced by immunoSEQ multiplex PCR, and TCRdb holds only the in-frame ones, with some missing. The sample records just over 60,000 clones, approximately 79% being singletons. V and J are TRBV29-1 and TRBJ1-2; the D is unclear. The specimen was peripheral blood. The receptor was isolated from a woman of 80 years or more with active or convalescent COVID-19. DNA of the CDR3: TGCAGCGTTGAAACGGGGAACTATGGCTACACCTTC. This gives the protein CSVETGNYGYTF.